The present entry profiles one T cell receptor beta chain with its context. Antigen unknown. The sample is drawn from a study of T-cell reconstitution after alpha-beta-depleted transplantation in children. Study-level results: Reported findings indicate that, about two months after transplant, alpha-beta T cells came from several hundred expanded clones, which were derived from non-depleted graft cells.

Unique molecular identifiers tagged the TCRbeta library. MiXCR was run by TCRdb on the PCR reads, yielding one entry per CDR3 protein. The sample lists 200,000 to 250,000 distinct CDR3 sequences, 20% to 30% seen once, with 4% to 5.5% in the top ten. V was trimmed by 4 bases and J by 0 bases, leaving 12 bases between them. The CDR3 length is 15 residues. From germline, CDR1 is SGHRS and CDR2 YFSETQ. The V and J genes are TRBV5-1 and TRBJ2-3; D may be TRBD2 (5 bases). The TCR was taken from a female patient aged 2-10 years who had a stem cell transplant for congenital amegakaryocytic thrombocytopenia, so the T cells may come from the graft donor. This specimen was PBMCs, mostly from graft donor cells, taken 360 days after TCRalphabeta/CD19-depleted stem cell transplant. In nucleotides, the CDR3 is TGCGCCAGCAGCCTAAGCGGCACTAGCACAGATACGCAGTATTTT. Translation gives CASSLSGTSTDTQYF.